The TCR beta chain described here comes from a study of T cells after yellow fever vaccination. About the research overall: Preparation of the low-cell-number fractions used SMART-Seq v4 Ultra Low Input. Study-wide findings and caveats: Post-booster repertoires again held most primary-vaccination clones (approximately 96% CD4, roughly 88% CD8). Sorted repertoires could include abundant contaminating clonotypes from bulk cells.

Per germline, CDR1 MNHEY and CDR2 SVGAGI. CDR3 length equals 14 residues. V was trimmed by 5 bases and J by 3 bases, leaving 14 bases between them. The table lists this clonotype with a few counts. Its antigen is not identified. A universal primer site and UMIs were added as TCR cDNA was made by 5'RACE template switching. TCRdb recomputed calls from the 5' RACE reads with MiXCR, one row per CDR3 protein. The table lists 99,000 or so distinct CDR3 sequences, 5.8% of them singletons, with about two fifths in the top ten. The chain couples TRBV6-5 to TRBJ2-7; D may be TRBD2 (5 bases). The source is a young man who received the YFV17D yellow fever vaccine. The input for sequencing was CD8+ T cells sorted from PBMCs, taken 10 days after the yellow fever booster vaccination. The CDR3 protein is CASSPSSGDYEQYV. For the CDR3, the DNA is TGTGCCAGCAGTCCCTCGTCCGGGGACTACGAGCAGTACGTC.